Listed below are T cell receptor beta chains from one sample, sequenced in a study of cytomegalovirus exposure and HLA in healthy donors. Clones were read by immunoSEQ multiplex PCR, and TCRdb kept only the in-frame ones, dropping some. The sample carries under 150,000 clones, more than 85% recorded once. Sequences were obtained from PBMCs. These receptors were taken from a man aged 18 to 29 in good health and CMV-seropositive. CDR3s include the opening cysteine and the closing phenylalanine or tryptophan. Fields, in order: J gene, clone size, V gene, D gene, CDR3 protein, CDR3 DNA. A D gene is named only where the DNA matches it firmly. Size is omitted from some rows. Given values are once, few, many or a class for expanded clones.

J gene: TRBJ2-3; clone size: .; V gene: TRBV5-1; D gene: TRBD1; CDR3 protein: CASSFRQGADTQYF; CDR3 DNA: TGCGCCAGCAGCTTCCGGCAGGGGGCAGATACGCAGTATTTT
J gene: TRBJ2-2; clone size: .; V gene: TRBV18; D gene: TRBD1; CDR3 protein: CASSETGGVNTGELFF; CDR3 DNA: TGTGCCAGCTCAGAGACAGGGGGCGTGAACACCGGGGAGCTGTTTTTT
J gene: TRBJ1-1; clone size: .; V gene: TRBV5-4; D gene: TRBD1; CDR3 protein: CASSYGTGWGEAFF; CDR3 DNA: TGTGCCAGCAGTTATGGGACAGGCTGGGGTGAAGCTTTCTTT
J gene: TRBJ1-3; clone size: .; V gene: TRBV30; D gene: .; CDR3 protein: CAWSLTSGNTIYF; CDR3 DNA: TGTGCCTGGAGTTTGACTTCTGGAAACACCATATATTTT
J gene: TRBJ1-3; clone size: .; V gene: TRBV6-5; D gene: .; CDR3 protein: CASSQGVLSGNTIYF; CDR3 DNA: TGTGCCAGCAGCCAGGGTGTCCTCTCTGGAAACACCATATATTTT
J gene: TRBJ1-1; clone size: .; V gene: TRBV19; D gene: TRBD1; CDR3 protein: CASSIDRTGTGGFF; CDR3 DNA: TGTGCCAGTAGTATAGATCGTACCGGGACAGGGGGTTTCTTT
J gene: TRBJ2-3; clone size: .; V gene: TRBV27; D gene: TRBD2; CDR3 protein: CASSLSRGLAVGQITDTQYF; CDR3 DNA: TGTGCCAGCAGTTTATCCCGGGGACTAGCGGTAGGCCAGATCACAGATACGCAGTATTTT
J gene: TRBJ2-5; clone size: .; V gene: TRBV15; D gene: TRBD2; CDR3 protein: CATSRDLASGRGETQYF; CDR3 DNA: TGTGCCACCAGCAGAGATCTAGCTAGCGGGAGAGGGGAGACCCAGTACTTC
J gene: TRBJ1-6; clone size: .; V gene: TRBV7-6; D gene: TRBD1; CDR3 protein: CASSLYPDRFNSPLHF; CDR3 DNA: TGTGCCAGCAGCTTATACCCGGACAGGTTTAATTCACCCCTCCACTTT
J gene: TRBJ2-3; clone size: .; V gene: TRBV7-2; D gene: TRBD2; CDR3 protein: CASSRGLAGDTQYF; CDR3 DNA: TGTGCCAGCAGCAGAGGACTAGCGGGAGATACGCAGTATTTT
J gene: TRBJ2-2; clone size: .; V gene: TRBV27; D gene: .; CDR3 protein: CASSYLSTGELFF; CDR3 DNA: TGTGCCAGCAGTTATCTAAGCACCGGGGAGCTGTTTTTT
J gene: TRBJ1-6; clone size: .; V gene: TRBV6-4; D gene: .; CDR3 protein: CASSEGGDNSPLHF; CDR3 DNA: TGTGCCAGCAGTGAAGGAGGGGATAATTCACCCCTCCACTTT
J gene: TRBJ1-5; clone size: .; V gene: TRBV19; D gene: TRBD1; CDR3 protein: CASSIGQGGVSNQPQHF; CDR3 DNA: TGTGCCAGTAGTATAGGACAGGGGGGGGTAAGCAATCAGCCCCAGCATTTT
J gene: TRBJ2-1; clone size: .; V gene: TRBV6-5; D gene: .; CDR3 protein: CASSYSSGDREQFF; CDR3 DNA: TGTGCCAGCAGTTACTCGTCGGGGGACCGTGAGCAGTTCTTC
J gene: TRBJ2-5; clone size: .; V gene: TRBV7-3; D gene: TRBD1; CDR3 protein: CASSLRGDREGTQYF; CDR3 DNA: TGTGCCAGCAGCTTAAGAGGGGACAGAGAAGGGACCCAGTACTTC
J gene: TRBJ1-3; clone size: .; V gene: TRBV10-3; D gene: .; CDR3 protein: CATADISGGNTIYF; CDR3 DNA: TGTGCCACGGCCGATATTAGCGGTGGAAACACCATATATTTT
J gene: TRBJ2-7; clone size: .; V gene: TRBV9; D gene: .; CDR3 protein: CASSVAIGQGIGYEQYF; CDR3 DNA: TGTGCCAGCAGCGTAGCGATCGGCCAGGGAATAGGGTACGAGCAGTACTTC
J gene: TRBJ1-2; clone size: .; V gene: TRBV29-1; D gene: .; CDR3 protein: CSVDRGGLRGYTF; CDR3 DNA: TGCAGCGTTGATCGGGGGGGTCTGCGCGGCTACACCTTC
J gene: TRBJ1-3; clone size: .; V gene: TRBV18; D gene: TRBD1; CDR3 protein: CASSTGQGLSGNTIYF; CDR3 DNA: TGTGCCAGCTCAACGGGACAGGGCCTCTCTGGAAACACCATATATTTT
J gene: TRBJ2-7; clone size: .; V gene: TRBV5-1; D gene: .; CDR3 protein: CASSLAGQTAYEQYF; CDR3 DNA: TGCGCCAGCAGCTTGGCAGGACAGACGGCCTACGAGCAGTACTTC
J gene: TRBJ1-1; clone size: medium-sized; V gene: TRBV5-1; D gene: TRBD1; CDR3 protein: CASSPGTGNTEAFF; CDR3 DNA: TGCGCCAGCAGCCCCGGGACAGGGAACACTGAAGCTTTCTTT
J gene: TRBJ1-4; clone size: once; V gene: TRBV11-2; D gene: TRBD1; CDR3 protein: CASSLGQGGEKLFF; CDR3 DNA: TGTGCCAGCAGCTTAGGACAGGGGGGTGAAAAACTGTTTTTT
J gene: TRBJ2-1; clone size: .; V gene: TRBV10-1; D gene: TRBD1; CDR3 protein: CASSRGNEQFF; CDR3 DNA: TGCGCCAGCAGCAGGGGGAATGAGCAGTTCTTC
J gene: TRBJ2-5; clone size: .; V gene: TRBV4-1; D gene: .; CDR3 protein: CASSQDWRGETQYF; CDR3 DNA: TGCGCCAGCAGCCAAGATTGGAGGGGTGAGACCCAGTACTTC
J gene: TRBJ2-7; clone size: .; V gene: TRBV28; D gene: TRBD2; CDR3 protein: CASTQGLAREQYF; CDR3 DNA: TGTGCCAGCACCCAAGGACTAGCGCGGGAGCAGTACTTC
J gene: TRBJ1-5; clone size: .; V gene: TRBV2; D gene: .; CDR3 protein: CASSWDTRSNQPQHF; CDR3 DNA: TGTGCCAGCAGTTGGGACACCCGTAGCAATCAGCCCCAGCATTTT
J gene: TRBJ2-7; clone size: .; V gene: TRBV16; D gene: TRBD2; CDR3 protein: CASSQFRGLAGVQYF; CDR3 DNA: TGTGCCAGCAGCCAATTTAGAGGACTAGCAGGCGTGCAGTACTTC
J gene: TRBJ1-3; clone size: .; V gene: TRBV9; D gene: .; CDR3 protein: CASSVAAANSGNTIYF; CDR3 DNA: TGTGCCAGCAGCGTAGCAGCGGCTAACTCTGGAAACACCATATATTTT
J gene: TRBJ2-7; clone size: .; V gene: TRBV7-2; D gene: TRBD2; CDR3 protein: CASSDLKSGSWYEQYF; CDR3 DNA: TGTGCCAGCAGCGACCTCAAGAGCGGGAGTTGGTACGAGCAGTACTTC
J gene: TRBJ1-4; clone size: .; V gene: TRBV7-9; D gene: TRBD1; CDR3 protein: CASSLYRDRANEKLFF; CDR3 DNA: TGTGCCAGCAGCTTGTACCGGGACAGGGCTAATGAAAAACTGTTTTTT
J gene: TRBJ1-1; clone size: .; V gene: TRBV27; D gene: TRBD1; CDR3 protein: CAIARGPGTEAFF; CDR3 DNA: TGTGCCATCGCCAGGGGGCCAGGCACTGAAGCTTTCTTT
J gene: TRBJ1-2; clone size: .; V gene: TRBV18; D gene: TRBD1; CDR3 protein: CASSPTGSSNYGYTF; CDR3 DNA: TGTGCCAGCTCACCGACAGGGTCATCGAACTATGGCTACACCTTC
J gene: TRBJ2-1; clone size: .; V gene: TRBV13; D gene: .; CDR3 protein: CASRTLGGDNEQFF; CDR3 DNA: TGTGCCAGCAGGACCCTAGGAGGGGACAATGAGCAGTTCTTC
J gene: TRBJ2-1; clone size: .; V gene: TRBV11-3; D gene: TRBD1; CDR3 protein: CASSRSGQGSRNEQFF; CDR3 DNA: TGTGCCAGCAGCAGATCGGGACAGGGGAGTCGGAATGAGCAGTTCTTC
J gene: TRBJ1-2; clone size: .; V gene: TRBV6-1; D gene: TRBD1; CDR3 protein: CASNQGAAYGYTF; CDR3 DNA: TGTGCCAGCAACCAGGGGGCCGCCTATGGCTACACCTTC
J gene: TRBJ1-1; clone size: .; V gene: TRBV6-5; D gene: TRBD1; CDR3 protein: CASSYSRTGGAEAFF; CDR3 DNA: TGTGCCAGCAGTTACTCGAGGACAGGCGGGGCTGAAGCTTTCTTT
J gene: TRBJ2-3; clone size: .; V gene: TRBV5-1; D gene: .; CDR3 protein: CASSPVTRTDTQYF; CDR3 DNA: TGCGCCAGCAGCCCGGTTACCCGCACAGATACGCAGTATTTT